Each of the 17 T cell receptor beta chains below was sequenced from the same sample in a study of CD8+ T cells in alopecia areata. Treatment reported: oral pan-JAK inhibitor, 5-10 mg twice daily. Following extraction, RNA underwent reverse transcription to cDNA, which served as the sequencing template. TCRdb's table, derived via immunoSEQ multiplex PCR, lists solely in-frame clones and lacks some. In the table there are 75,000 to 80,000 clones, around 67% of which are singletons. Sequences were derived from CD8+ T cells sorted from blood, sampled at week 24, from a patient treated with tofacitinib. The receptors were sampled from a human donor with alopecia areata.

The gene calls are TRBV7-7 and TRBJ2-5; 12 nucleotides align to TRBD2. V trimming: 0 bases; J trimming: 2 bases; junction bases outside the gene matches: 7. Germline V gene data show CDR1 as SSHAT and CDR2 as FNYEAQ (reference sequence). The CDR3 has 18 residues. The CDR3 DNA reads TGTGCCAGCAGCTTAGCCAAGTTTGGGACTAGCGGGCAAGAGACCCAGTACTTC. This gives the protein CASSLAKFGTSGQETQYF. Full variable domain (remainder filled in from reference TRBV7-7 and TRBJ2-5): GAGVSQSPRYKVTKRGQDVTLRCDPISSHATLYWYQQALGQGPEFLTYFNYEAQPDKSGLPSDRFSAERPEGSISTLTIQRTEQRDSAMYRCASSLAKFGTSGQETQYFGPGTRLLVL.

The genes are TRBV27 and TRBJ2-5; a possible D gene is TRBD2 (7 bases). This CDR3 region has 14 residues. V lost 7 bases and J 4 bases, leaving 16 bases between the germline ends. From germline, CDR1 is MNHEY and CDR2 SMNVEV (reference sequence). CDR3 sequence reads: CASKKTRGGETQYF. The CDR3 DNA follows: TGTGCCAGCAAAAAAACAAGGGGGGGAGAGACCCAGTACTTC.

The V call is TRBV9, the J call TRBJ2-5; tentatively, D is TRBD1 (5 bases). Deletions cut 0 bases from V and 5 bases from J, with 11 bases between. This CDR3 is 14 amino acids long. Per germline, CDR1 SGDLS and CDR2 YYNGEE. The chain's CDR3 is CASSVEDTAETQYF. CDR3 sequence (DNA): TGTGCCAGCAGCGTAGAGGACACTGCGGAGACCCAGTACTTC.

The V and J genes are TRBV29-1 and TRBJ2-3; tentative D call: TRBD1 (5 bases). Between the trimmed V and J ends, which lost 4 bases and 2 bases, there was a span of 16 bases. The CDR3 extends over 15 amino acids. Looked up from germline, CDR1 is SQVTM and CDR2 is ANQGSEA. CDR3 sequence: CSVARALPYTDTQYF. CDR3 DNA: TGCAGCGTTGCCAGGGCCCTCCCCTACACAGATACGCAGTATTTT.

The genes are TRBV29-1 and TRBJ1-2; a possible D gene is TRBD1 (5 bases). Germline V gene data show CDR1 as SQVTM and CDR2 as ANQGSEA. V gave up 2 bases and J gave up 8 bases, with 12 bases separating them. This CDR3 is built from 12 residues. Here the CDR3 DNA reads TGCAGCGTTGAACGTGGGGCGAAGGGCTACACCTTC. Translation gives CSVERGAKGYTF.

J is TRBJ1-1 and V is TRBV25-1; 11 nucleotides line up with TRBD1. Germline V gene lookup returns CDR1 MGHDK and CDR2 SYGVNS. CDR3 size: 15 residues. The V segment lost 5 bases and the J segment 0 bases; nucleotides outside the gene matches: 2. The CDR3 coding sequence is TGTGCCAGCAGTAGGGGACAGGGGGTGAACACTGAAGCTTTCTTT. Its translation: CASSRGQGVNTEAFF.

CDR3 DNA sequence: TGTGCCAGCCGACTTGCCACCCCCTCCTTTGAGCAGTTCTTC. Its translation is CASRLATPSFEQFF. This chain links TRBV27 with TRBJ2-1; D unresolved. V was cut by 8 bases and J by 9 bases, with 20 bases left in between. The length of the CDR3 is 14 residues. CDR1 is MNHEY, CDR2 SMNVEV, per germline (reference sequence).

This rearrangement joins TRBV21-1 to TRBJ2-7. TRBV21-1 is listed as a pseudogene. The CDR3 length is 17 residues. The CDR3 DNA follows: TGTGCCAGCAGCAAAAGAATAAGGATCCCCCATGCTTACGAGCAGTACTTC. It translates to CASSKRIRIPHAYEQYF.

The chain combines TRBV13 with TRBJ1-2; D is possibly TRBD1 (5 bases). With 11 bases removed from V and 7 bases from J, the gap between germline ends came to 17 bases. The germline V gene encodes CDR1 PRHDT and CDR2 FYEKMQ (reference sequence). CDR3 length equals 12 residues. CDR3 in DNA: TGTGCCGGGAAACAGGTCCTGAGTGGCTACACCTTC. It codes for CAGKQVLSGYTF.

The chain has TRBV15 and TRBJ2-2; a weak D match, TRBD1 (6 bases). Trimming removed 5 bases at V and 4 bases at J, with 20 bases between. CDR3 length equals 17 residues. The germline V gene encodes CDR1 LNHNV and CDR2 YYDKDF (reference sequence). The DNA for the CDR3 is TGTGCCACCAGCGGGGGCCAGACGCTACTGGGCACCGGGGAGCTGTTTTTT. Encoded protein: CATSGGQTLLGTGELFF.

This clone has more than one count but fewer than ten. The V gene is TRBV6-6, the J gene TRBJ2-5; D is unclear. The CDR3 is 14 residues long. CDR1 MNHNY and CDR2 SVGAGI come from the germline V gene (reference sequence). Trimming removed 7 bases at V and 2 bases at J, with 14 bases between. The CDR3 nucleotides read TGTGCCAGCACCCCCTGGGTGGGGCAAGAGACCCAGTACTTC. This sequence encodes CASTPWVGQETQYF.

The chain links TRBV5-1 to TRBJ2-3; tentative D call: TRBD2 (6 bases). This CDR3 contains 15 residues. Germline V gene sequence: CDR1 SGHRS, CDR2 YFSETQ. V shed 1 base and J shed 4 bases, with 13 bases lying between them. In DNA form, the CDR3 reads TGCGCCAGCAGCTTGACCGGGGGTTCCGCAGATACGCAGTATTTT. It codes for CASSLTGGSADTQYF.

V gene TRBV29-1 combines with J gene TRBJ2-3; a weak D match, TRBD2 (6 bases). The germline V gene encodes CDR1 SQVTM and CDR2 ANQGSEA. The germline V and J ends were trimmed by 8 bases and 0 bases, with 12 bases remaining between them. CDR3 length: 13 amino acids. The CDR3 here is CSSDAGSTDTQYF. The CDR3 nucleotides are TGCAGCTCCGATGCGGGGAGCACAGATACGCAGTATTTT.

This clone was counted a single time. The genes are TRBV30 and TRBJ2-7, with 9 bases fitting TRBD1. V trimming: 0 bases; J trimming: 2 bases; junction bases outside the gene matches: 2. This CDR3 contains 14 residues. CDR1 is GTSNPN, CDR2 SVGIG, per germline (reference sequence). The chain's CDR3 is CAWSVGTGPYEQYF. Here the CDR3 DNA reads TGTGCCTGGAGTGTAGGGACAGGGCCCTACGAGCAGTACTTC.

This chain joins TRBV7-9 and TRBJ2-1; D tentatively reads TRBD1 or TRBD2 (5 bases each). The CDR3 has 14 amino acids. The germline CDR1 and CDR2 sequences are SEHNR and FQNEAQ (reference sequence). Trimming stripped 6 bases from V and 7 bases from J, with 16 bases between. The CDR3 loop reads CASSNTGRRNEQFF. CDR3 DNA sequence: TGTGCCAGCAGTAATACGGGGCGAAGGAATGAGCAGTTCTTC.

This chain uses TRBV29-1 with TRBJ2-7; D is unresolved. Trimming took off 2 bases at V and 0 bases at J, with 8 bases between the two ends. Germline V gives CDR1 SQVTM, CDR2 ANQGSEA. The CDR3 consists of 13 residues. The CDR3 loop reads CSVESGASYEQYF. CDR3 DNA sequence: TGCAGCGTTGAAAGTGGCGCCTCCTACGAGCAGTACTTC.

This clone showed up just a few times. The chain uses TRBV19 and TRBJ1-1; D gene unclear. This CDR3 has 12 residues. The V gene's germline CDR1 is LNHDA and CDR2 SQIVND (reference sequence). V gave up 7 bases and J gave up 3 bases, with 9 bases separating them. The CDR3 DNA reads as TGTGCCAGTACGAACAGTCACACTGAAGCTTTCTTT. This codes for CASTNSHTEAFF. The full variable domain, its missing parts supplied by reference TRBV19 and TRBJ1-1, is DGGITQSPKYLFRKEGQNVTLSCEQNLNHDAMYWYRQDPGQGLRLIYYSQIVNDFQKGDIAEGYSVSREKKESFPLTVTSAQKNPTAFYLCASTNSHTEAFFGQGTRLTVV.